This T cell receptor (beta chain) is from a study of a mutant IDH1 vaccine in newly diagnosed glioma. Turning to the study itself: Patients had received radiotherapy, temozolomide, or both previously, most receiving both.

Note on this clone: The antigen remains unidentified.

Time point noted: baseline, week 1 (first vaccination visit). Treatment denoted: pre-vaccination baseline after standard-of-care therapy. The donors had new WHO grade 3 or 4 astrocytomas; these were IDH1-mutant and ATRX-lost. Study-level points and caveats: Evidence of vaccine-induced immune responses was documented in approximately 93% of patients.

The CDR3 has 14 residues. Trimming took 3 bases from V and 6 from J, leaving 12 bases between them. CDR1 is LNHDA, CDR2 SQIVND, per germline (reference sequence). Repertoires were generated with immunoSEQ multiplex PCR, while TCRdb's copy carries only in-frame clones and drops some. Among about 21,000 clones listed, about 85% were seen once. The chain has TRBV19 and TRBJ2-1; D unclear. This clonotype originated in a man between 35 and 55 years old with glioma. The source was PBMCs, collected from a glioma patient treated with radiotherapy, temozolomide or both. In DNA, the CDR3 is TGTGCCAGTAGTATTAGTGCAGCACTCAATGAGCAGTTCTTC. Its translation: CASSISAALNEQFF.